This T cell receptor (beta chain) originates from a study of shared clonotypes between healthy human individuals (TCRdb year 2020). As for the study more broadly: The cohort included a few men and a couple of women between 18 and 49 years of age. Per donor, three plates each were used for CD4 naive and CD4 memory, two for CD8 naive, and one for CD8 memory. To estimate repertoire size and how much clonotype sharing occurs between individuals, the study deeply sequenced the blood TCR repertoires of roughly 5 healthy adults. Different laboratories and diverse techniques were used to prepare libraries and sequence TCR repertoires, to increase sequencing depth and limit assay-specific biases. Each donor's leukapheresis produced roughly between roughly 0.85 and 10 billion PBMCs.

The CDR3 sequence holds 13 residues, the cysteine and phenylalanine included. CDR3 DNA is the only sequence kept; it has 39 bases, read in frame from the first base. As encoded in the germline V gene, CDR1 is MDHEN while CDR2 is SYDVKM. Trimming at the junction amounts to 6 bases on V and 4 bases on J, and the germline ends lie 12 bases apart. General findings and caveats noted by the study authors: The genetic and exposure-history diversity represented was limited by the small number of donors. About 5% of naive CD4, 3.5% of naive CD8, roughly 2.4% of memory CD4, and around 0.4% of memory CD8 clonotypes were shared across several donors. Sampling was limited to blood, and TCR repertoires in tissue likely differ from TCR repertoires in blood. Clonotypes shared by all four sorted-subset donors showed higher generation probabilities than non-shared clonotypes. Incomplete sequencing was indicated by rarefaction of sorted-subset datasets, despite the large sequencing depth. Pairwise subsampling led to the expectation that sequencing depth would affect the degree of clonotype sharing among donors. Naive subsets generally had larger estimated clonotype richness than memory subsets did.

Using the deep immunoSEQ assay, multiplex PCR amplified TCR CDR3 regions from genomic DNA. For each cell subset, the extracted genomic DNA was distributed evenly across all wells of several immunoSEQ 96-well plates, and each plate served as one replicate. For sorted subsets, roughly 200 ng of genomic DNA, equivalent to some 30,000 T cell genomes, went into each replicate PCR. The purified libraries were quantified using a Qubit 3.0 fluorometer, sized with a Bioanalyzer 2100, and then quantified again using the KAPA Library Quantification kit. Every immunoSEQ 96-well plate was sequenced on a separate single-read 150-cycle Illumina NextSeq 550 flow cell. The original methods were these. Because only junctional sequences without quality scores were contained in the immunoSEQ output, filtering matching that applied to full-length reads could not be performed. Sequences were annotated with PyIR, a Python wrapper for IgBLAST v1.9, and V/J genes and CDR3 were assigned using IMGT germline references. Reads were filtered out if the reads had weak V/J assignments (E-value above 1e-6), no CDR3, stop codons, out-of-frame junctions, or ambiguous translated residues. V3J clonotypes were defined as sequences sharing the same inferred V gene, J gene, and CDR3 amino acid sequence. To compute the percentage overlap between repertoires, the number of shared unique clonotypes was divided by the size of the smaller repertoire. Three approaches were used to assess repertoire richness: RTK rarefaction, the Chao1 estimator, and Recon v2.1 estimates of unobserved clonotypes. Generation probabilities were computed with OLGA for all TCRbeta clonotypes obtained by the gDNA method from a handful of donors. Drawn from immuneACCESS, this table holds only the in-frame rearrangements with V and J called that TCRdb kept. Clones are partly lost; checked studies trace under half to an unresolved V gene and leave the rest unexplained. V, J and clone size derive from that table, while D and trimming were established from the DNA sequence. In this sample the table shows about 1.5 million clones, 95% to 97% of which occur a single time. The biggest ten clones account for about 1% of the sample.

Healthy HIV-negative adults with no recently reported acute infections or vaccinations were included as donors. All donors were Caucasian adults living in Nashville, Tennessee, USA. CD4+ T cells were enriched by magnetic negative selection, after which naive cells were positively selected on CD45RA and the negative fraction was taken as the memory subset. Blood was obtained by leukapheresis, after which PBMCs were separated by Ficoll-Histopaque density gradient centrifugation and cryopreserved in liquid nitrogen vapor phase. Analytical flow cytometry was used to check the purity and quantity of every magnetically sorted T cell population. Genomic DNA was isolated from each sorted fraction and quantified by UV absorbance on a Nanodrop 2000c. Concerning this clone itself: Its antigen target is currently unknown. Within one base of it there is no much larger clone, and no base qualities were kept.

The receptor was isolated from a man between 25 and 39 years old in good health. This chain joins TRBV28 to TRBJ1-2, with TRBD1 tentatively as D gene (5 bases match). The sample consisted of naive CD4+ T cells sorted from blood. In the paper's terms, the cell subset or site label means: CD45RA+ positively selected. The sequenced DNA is TGTGCCAGCAGCAGGGTTTTGTCCTATGGCTACACCTTC. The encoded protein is CASSRVLSYGYTF.